This TCR beta chain stems from a study of blood T cell repertoires in COVID-19. Profiling relied on immunoSEQ multiplex PCR, and the TCRdb table lists in-frame clones only, not all of them. The table lists fewer than 400,000 clones, 70% to 90% of them singletons. This CDR3 has 14 residues. Germline V gene lookup returns CDR1 GTSNPN and CDR2 SVGIG (reference sequence). V lost 0 bases to trimming and J lost 5 bases; unmatched junction nucleotides: 2. Material: PBMCs or T cells enriched from blood (not recorded which). The receptor comes from a man aged 25-45 years who had recovered from COVID-19. The chain carries TRBV30 and TRBJ2-1; 9 bases are shared with TRBD1. In DNA, the CDR3 is TGTGCCTGGAGTGTATGGACAGGGGACAATGAGCAGTTCTTC. This encodes CAWSVWTGDNEQFF.